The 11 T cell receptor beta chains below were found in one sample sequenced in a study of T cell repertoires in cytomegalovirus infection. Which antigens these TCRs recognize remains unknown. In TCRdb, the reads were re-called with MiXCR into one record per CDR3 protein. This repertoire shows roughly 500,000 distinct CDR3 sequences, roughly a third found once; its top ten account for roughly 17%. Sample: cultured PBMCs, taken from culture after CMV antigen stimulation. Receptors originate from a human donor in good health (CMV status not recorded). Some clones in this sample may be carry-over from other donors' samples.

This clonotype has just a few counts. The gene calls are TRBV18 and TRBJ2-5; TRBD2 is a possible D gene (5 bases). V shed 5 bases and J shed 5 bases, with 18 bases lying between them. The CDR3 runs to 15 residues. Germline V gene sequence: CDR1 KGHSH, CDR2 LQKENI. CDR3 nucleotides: TGTGCCAGCTCAGTTGATGGGAGCGAAGTGGAGACCCAGTACTTC. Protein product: CASSVDGSEVETQYF.

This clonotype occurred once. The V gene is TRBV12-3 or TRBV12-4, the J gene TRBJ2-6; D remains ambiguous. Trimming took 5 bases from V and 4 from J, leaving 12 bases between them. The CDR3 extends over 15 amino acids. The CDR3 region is CASSPDERGANVLTF. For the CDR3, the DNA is TGTGCCAGCAGTCCGGACGAGAGAGGGGCCAACGTCCTGACTTTC.

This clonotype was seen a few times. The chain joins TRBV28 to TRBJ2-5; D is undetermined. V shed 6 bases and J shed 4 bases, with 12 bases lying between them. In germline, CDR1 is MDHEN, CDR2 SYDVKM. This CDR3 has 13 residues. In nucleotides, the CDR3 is TGTGCCAGCAGCCAATATAATAGAGAGACCCAGTACTTC. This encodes CASSQYNRETQYF. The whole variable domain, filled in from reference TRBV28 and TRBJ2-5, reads DVKVTQSSRYLVKRTGEKVFLECVQDMDHENMFWYRQDPGLGLRLIYFSYDVKMKEKGDIPEGYSVSREKKERFSLILESASTNQTSMYLCASSQYNRETQYFGPGTRLLVL.

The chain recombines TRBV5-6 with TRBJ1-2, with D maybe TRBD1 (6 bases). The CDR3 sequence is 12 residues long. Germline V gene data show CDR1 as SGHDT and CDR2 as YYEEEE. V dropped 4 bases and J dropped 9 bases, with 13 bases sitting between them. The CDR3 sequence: CASSLSDRRYTF. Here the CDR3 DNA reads TGTGCCAGCAGCCTATCAGACAGGCGCTACACCTTC.

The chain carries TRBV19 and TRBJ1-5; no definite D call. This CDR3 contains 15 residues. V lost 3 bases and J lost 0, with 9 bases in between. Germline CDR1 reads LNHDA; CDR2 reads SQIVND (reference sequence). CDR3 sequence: CASSIMGFSNQPQHF. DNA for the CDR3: TGTGCCAGTAGTATTATGGGATTTAGCAATCAGCCCCAGCATTTT.

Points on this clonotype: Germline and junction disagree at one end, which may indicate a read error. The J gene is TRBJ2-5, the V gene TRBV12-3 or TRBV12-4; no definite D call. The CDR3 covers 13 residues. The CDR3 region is CASSSHPGLPQDF. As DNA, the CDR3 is TGTGCCAGCAGCTCTCACCCGGGCCTACCGCAGGACTTC.

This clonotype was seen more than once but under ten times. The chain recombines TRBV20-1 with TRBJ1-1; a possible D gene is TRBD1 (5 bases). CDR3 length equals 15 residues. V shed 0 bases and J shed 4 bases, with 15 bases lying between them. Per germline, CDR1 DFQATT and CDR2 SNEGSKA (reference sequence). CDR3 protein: CSARDPQGRGTEAFF. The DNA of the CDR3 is TGCAGTGCTAGAGATCCCCAGGGAAGGGGCACTGAAGCTTTCTTT.

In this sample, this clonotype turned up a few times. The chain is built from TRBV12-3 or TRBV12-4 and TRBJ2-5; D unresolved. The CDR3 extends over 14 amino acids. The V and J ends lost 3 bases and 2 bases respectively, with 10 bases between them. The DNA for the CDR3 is TGTGCCAGCAGTTTCGGGCTGACTCAAGAGACCCAGTACTTC. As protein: CASSFGLTQETQYF.

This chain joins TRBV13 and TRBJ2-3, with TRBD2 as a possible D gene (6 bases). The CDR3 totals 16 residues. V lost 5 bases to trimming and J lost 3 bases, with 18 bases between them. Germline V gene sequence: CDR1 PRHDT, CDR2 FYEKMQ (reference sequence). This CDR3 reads CASSPAGSSGTDTQYF. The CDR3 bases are TGTGCCAGCAGCCCAGCGGGTTCCAGCGGGACAGATACGCAGTATTTT. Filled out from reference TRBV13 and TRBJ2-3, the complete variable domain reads AAGVIQSPRHLIKEKRETATLKCYPIPRHDTVYWYQQGPGQDPQFLISFYEKMQSDKGSIPDRFSAQQFSDYHSELNMSSLELGDSALYFCASSPAGSSGTDTQYFGPGTRLTVL.

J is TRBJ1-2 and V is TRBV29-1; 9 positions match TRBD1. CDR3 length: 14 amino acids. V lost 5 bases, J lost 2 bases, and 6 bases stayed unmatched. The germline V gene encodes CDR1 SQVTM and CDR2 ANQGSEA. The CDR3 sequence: CSVFPGQGNYGYTF. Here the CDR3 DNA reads TGCAGCGTTTTCCCGGGACAGGGAAACTATGGCTACACCTTC. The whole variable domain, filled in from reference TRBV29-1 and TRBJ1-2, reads SAVISQKPSRDICQRGTSLTIQCQVDSQVTMMFWYRQQPGQSLTLIATANQGSEATYESGFVIDKFPISRPNLTFSTLTVSNMSPEDSSIYLCSVFPGQGNYGYTFGSGTRLTVV.

DNA of the CDR3: TGTGCCAGCAGTGAAGGAGGGACTAGCGGCGAATCCCCGGAGTTCTTC. Translated: CASSEGGTSGESPEFF. The V call is TRBV2, the J call TRBJ2-1; 11 nucleotides agree with TRBD2. The CDR3 length is 16 residues. J was trimmed by 14 bases and V by 1 base; bases with no gene match: 13. Germline V gene lookup returns CDR1 SNHLY and CDR2 FYNNEI.